This T cell receptor beta chain was recovered during a study of T cell responses to AZD1222 COVID-19 vaccine (dated by TCRdb to about 2021). For the wider study: TCR sequencing was performed for roughly 240 trial participants, of whom 200 to 210 were given two doses of AZD1222 and approximately 25 were given two doses of MenACWY control vaccine. Trial participants were enrolled into age subgroups of 18-55, 56-69 and 70-plus years, which contained 148, 28 and 57 TCR-sequenced participants, respectively.

The CDR3 regions of human TCRbeta chains were analyzed by immunosequencing. On the authors' methods: Repertoire TCRs were checked for matches against a reference library of SARS-CoV-2-specific TCRs that had been generated using the MIRA antigen-specificity platform. Breadth was defined as the fraction of unique TCRs that were SARS-CoV-2-associated, and depth was defined as the fraction of total T cells that were SARS-CoV-2-associated. Each spike-specific TCR was assigned to its reactive spike region and to a CD4 or CD8 class using the MIRA data. Log10-transformed breadth and depth values were compared by one-way ANOVA with Sidak's multiple comparisons tests. TCRdb mirrors the immuneACCESS table, restricted to in-frame sequences. Some clones are absent from its copies; in checked studies, under half trace to an unresolved V gene, and the reason for the others is unknown. That table supplies the V and J calls and clone size; D and trimming were determined from the DNA. The sample records some 150,000 clones, 80% to 95% of which are singletons. The ten biggest clones cover around 3.1% of the sample.

The CDR3 spans 15 residues, from the cysteine through the phenylalanine. Only CDR3 DNA remains: 45 bases, in frame from the first base. Taken from the germline V gene, the CDR1 and CDR2 loops are SGHRS and YFSETQ. V drops 0 bases and J drops 6 bases, leaving 14 bases in between. Here is what the overall study found, with its caveats: Participants were mostly white British, with more females than males. The authors suggested clonal diversity may have been underestimated. In the small 56-69-year group, the increase in depth fell short of significance, most likely because of low power. Epitopes outside the regions mutated in the B.1.351 and B.1.1.7 variants were reportedly recognized by nearly half of the unique spike-specific TCRs. The whole spike protein was spanned by vaccine-associated CD4 TCRs, and dominant responses were seen in regions 160-218 and 743-854. After two AZD1222 doses, both the breadth and the depth of spike-specific TCRs were significantly higher than at day 0 and than in MenACWY recipients. No day 14 peak-response samples were available, so repertoires were characterized only after the peak T cell response. Conclusions about previously exposed vaccinees were limited because only 5 or 6 AZD1222 recipients were SARS-CoV-2 seropositive at baseline.

To note about this clone: What this receptor recognizes is not known. No base qualities exist here, and no much larger clone lies one base off it.

The time point label for this specimen denotes: about 28 days (+/-7) after the second vaccine dose. Because spike-specific TCR depth and breadth did not differ between the two schedules, AZD1222 recipients who got a second dose at roughly 4 weeks were pooled with those who got a second dose at roughly 12 weeks. Samples from vaccinated people were obtained from the UK trials COV001 and COV002, which included a single-blind randomized controlled phase 2/3 trial of AZD1222 (ChAdOx1 nCoV-19) in healthy adults. For TCRbeta chain sequencing, PBMC samples from trial participants were taken at day 0 and at day 28 after the second dose.

The chain is encoded by TRBV5-1 joined to TRBJ2-3; the D gene remains uncertain. The TCR comes from an adult who received the AZD1222 COVID-19 vaccine. Sequenced material: peripheral blood, taken 28 days after the second AZD1222 dose. The DNA reads as follows: TGCGCCAGCAGCTTGGTATCGGCCCCTACGGATACGCAGTATTTT. Its protein reads: CASSLVSAPTDTQYF.